This TCR beta chain was captured in a study of blood T cell repertoires in COVID-19. Data came from immunoSEQ multiplex PCR; TCRdb stores just in-frame clones and leaves some out. The data contain about 99,000 clones, 60% to 85% of them singletons. CDR1 is LNHDA and CDR2 is SQIVND in the germline V gene (reference sequence). The CDR3 extends over 14 amino acids. V was shortened by 6 bases and J by 4 bases, with 15 bases between the two germline ends. The chain employs TRBV19 and TRBJ1-2; a weak D match, TRBD1 (6 bases). The sequenced sample was peripheral blood. This sequence was found in a woman at least 80 years old with active or convalescent COVID-19. DNA of the CDR3: TGTGCCAGTAGACACAGGGAGCTATCCTATGGCTACACCTTC. It encodes CASRHRELSYGYTF.